This entry lists 2 T cell receptor beta chains sequenced from one sample in a study of cytomegalovirus exposure and HLA in healthy donors. Vbeta (60) and Jbeta (13) primers were used in the PCR. Clones were sequenced by immunoSEQ multiplex PCR, and TCRdb holds only the in-frame ones, with some missing. The sample includes 90,000 to 130,000 clones, around four fifths of them seen just once. The source material was PBMCs. Every receptor here comes from a man younger than 45 in good health and CMV-seropositive.

This clone has only one observation. V is TRBV4-3 and J is TRBJ2-5, with 14 nucleotides matching TRBD2. Germline V gene lookup returns CDR1 LGHNA and CDR2 YSLEER. V lost 0 bases and J lost 13; bases outside the gene matches: 10. The length of the CDR3 is 16 residues. CDR3 sequence (DNA): TGCGCCAGCAGCCAAGATATAGGGACTAGCGGGGGAGCTGCGTACTTC. Translating gives CASSQDIGTSGGAAYF.

The chain joins TRBV5-1 to TRBJ1-5; maybe TRBD1 (6 bases). With 2 bases removed from V and 0 bases from J, the gap between germline ends came to 12 bases. Germline CDR1 and CDR2: SGHRS and YFSETQ. The CDR3 runs to 16 residues. CDR3 DNA: TGCGCCAGCAGCTTAAGCACAGGGATTAGCAATCAGCCCCAGCATTTT. Translated, it gives CASSLSTGISNQPQHF.